Listed here are 16 T cell receptor beta chains from one sample, sequenced in a study of CD8+ T cells in alopecia areata. Extraction and reverse transcription of RNA yielded cDNA as the sequencing template. Clones were read by immunoSEQ multiplex PCR, and TCRdb kept only the in-frame ones, dropping some. The repertoire consists of 180,000 or so clones, with roughly 59% occurring once and the leading ten covering around 1.8%. This sample comprised CD4+ T cells sorted from blood, obtained at week 0. Receptors were obtained from a human donor with alopecia areata.

The gene calls are TRBV6-5 and TRBJ1-5, with unresolved D. Trimming removed 5 bases from V and 1 base from J, with 6 bases in between. Per germline, CDR1 MNHEY and CDR2 SVGAGI. The CDR3 covers 13 residues. The chain's CDR3 is CASSRFSNQPQHF. DNA for the CDR3: TGTGCCAGCAGTCGTTTCAGCAATCAGCCCCAGCATTTT.

This sequence joins TRBV19 and TRBJ2-7; D gene unclear. Germline loops: CDR1 LNHDA, CDR2 SQIVND (reference sequence). Trimming stripped 0 bases from V and 3 bases from J, with 9 bases between. The CDR3 is made up of 14 amino acids. In DNA, the CDR3 is TGTGCCAGTAGTATAGATAGCAGACGCTACGAGCAGTACTTC. Encoded protein: CASSIDSRRYEQYF.

This chain joins TRBV4-3 and TRBJ2-5; no reliable D call. The V gene's germline CDR1 is LGHNA and CDR2 YSLEER. Trimming cost V 1 base and J 4 bases, with 10 bases left between them. The CDR3 is 14 amino acids. DNA for the CDR3: TGCGCCAGCAGCCAAGGGGTAGGACGAGAGACCCAGTACTTC. Its protein is CASSQGVGRETQYF.

V usage is TRBV4-3 and J usage is TRBJ2-1; 8 bases line up with TRBD1. CDR1 LGHNA and CDR2 YSLEER come from the germline V gene. The CDR3 is 14 amino acids. V shed 3 bases and J 4 bases; nucleotides not matched to a gene: 2. CDR3 loop: CASSQTGAYNEQFF. Here the CDR3 DNA reads TGCGCCAGCAGCCAGACAGGGGCGTACAATGAGCAGTTCTTC.

In DNA form, the CDR3 reads TGCAGCGTTCTAGGTAGTTTAGAATCCTACAATGAGCAGTTCTTC. Protein sequence: CSVLGSLESYNEQFF. This chain connects TRBV29-1 to TRBJ2-1; D remains ambiguous. The CDR3 totals 15 residues. V was trimmed by 5 bases and J by 1 base, leaving 15 bases between them. Per germline, CDR1 SQVTM and CDR2 ANQGSEA.

The chain employs TRBV20-1 and TRBJ2-3, with TRBD2 matching over 7 bases. V was clipped by 5 bases and J by 9 bases; unmatched bases: 5. The CDR3 covers 11 residues. Germline V CDR1 and CDR2: DFQATT, SNEGSKA (reference sequence). CDR3 region: CSAPLARTQYF. DNA of the CDR3: TGCAGTGCTCCACTAGCGAGGACGCAGTATTTT.

The rearrangement joins TRBV30 to TRBJ1-1; 9 nucleotides align to TRBD1. The CDR3 is 15 amino acids. Germline V gene data show CDR1 as GTSNPN and CDR2 as SVGIG (reference sequence). Unmatched junction bases numbered 7, after V lost 1 base and J lost 4 bases. This CDR3 reads CAWSAPGDRVTEAFF. DNA for the CDR3: TGTGCCTGGAGTGCCCCCGGGGACAGGGTCACTGAAGCTTTCTTT.

Written as DNA, the CDR3 is TGTGCCAGCAAGGCTAGATCGGGCGGGGAGCTGTTTTTT. Its translation: CASKARSGGELFF. The V call is TRBV6-5, the J call TRBJ2-2, with D unresolved. Germline-derived CDR1 and CDR2 are MNHEY and SVGAGI. V was cut by 7 bases and J by 7 bases, with 13 bases left in between. This CDR3 is built from 13 residues.

This chain joins TRBV15 and TRBJ2-3, with 12 bases matching TRBD1. This CDR3 is built from 16 residues. The V and J ends lost 4 bases and 4 bases, in that order; junction bases with no gene match: 6. In germline, CDR1 is LNHNV, CDR2 YYDKDF (reference sequence). CDR3 sequence (DNA): TGTGCCACCAGCACCCCGGGACAGGGGGCATCAGATACGCAGTATTTT. As protein: CATSTPGQGASDTQYF.

This rearrangement joins TRBV11-3 to TRBJ2-7, with 7 nucleotides matching TRBD1. The V and J ends lost 5 bases and 1 base, in that order; junction bases with no gene match: 5. Germline CDR1 reads SGHNT; CDR2 reads YENEEA. The CDR3 spans 14 residues. The CDR3 bases are TGTGCCAGCAGCCTTTGGACAGGATCCTACGAGCAGTACTTC. It codes for CASSLWTGSYEQYF.

This chain connects TRBV7-3 to TRBJ1-2, with 11 bases aligning to TRBD1. Looked up from germline, CDR1 is SGHTA and CDR2 is FQGTGA. The CDR3 consists of 13 residues. Trimming at V came to 6 bases and at J to 6 bases, leaving 3 bases not matched to a gene. The CDR3 here is CASRADRGHGYTF. CDR3 nucleotides: TGTGCCAGCAGGGCGGACAGGGGGCATGGCTACACCTTC.

The J gene is TRBJ2-3, the V gene TRBV5-1, with 9 bases matching TRBD2. J gave up 5 bases and V 3 bases, and 4 bases lay outside the gene matches. The CDR3 has 14 residues. Germline CDR1 SGHRS, CDR2 YFSETQ. The CDR3 protein is CASSSGLAIDTQYF. For the CDR3, the DNA is TGCGCCAGCAGCTCCGGACTAGCGATAGATACGCAGTATTTT.

The table lists this clone with a few counts. The chain combines TRBV7-2 with TRBJ2-7, with D hard to call. The CDR3 extends over 15 amino acids. V was trimmed by 1 base and J by 0 bases, leaving 10 bases between them. The germline gives CDR1 SGHTA, CDR2 FQGNSA. CDR3 sequence reads: CASSLDDTSSYEQYF. The CDR3 coding sequence is TGTGCCAGCAGCTTAGATGACACGAGCTCCTACGAGCAGTACTTC. Looking up the rest from reference TRBV7-2 and TRBJ2-7 gives the full variable domain: GAGVSQSPSNKVTEKGKDVELRCDPISGHTALYWYRQSLGQGLEFLIYFQGNSAPDKSGLPSDRFSAERTGGSVSTLTIQRTQQEDSAVYLCASSLDDTSSYEQYFGPGTRLTVT.

The chain's CDR3 is CASSGGSIAYNSPLHF. The CDR3 bases are TGTGCCAGCAGTGGGGGGAGTATCGCCTATAATTCACCCCTCCACTTT. The chain employs TRBV25-1 and TRBJ1-6, with D perhaps TRBD1 (5 bases). The CDR3 contains 16 residues. Trimming took off 4 bases at V and 2 bases at J, with 12 bases between the two ends. Germline V gene sequence: CDR1 MGHDK, CDR2 SYGVNS.

This chain joins TRBV5-1 and TRBJ1-2, with 8 bases aligning to TRBD1. The V and J ends lost 0 bases and 7 bases, in that order; junction bases with no gene match: 5. Germline V lookup: CDR1 SGHRS, CDR2 YFSETQ. The CDR3 extends over 14 amino acids. The CDR3 sequence: CASSLDGTGLGYTF. The CDR3 DNA follows: TGCGCCAGCAGCTTGGATGGGACAGGACTTGGCTACACCTTC.

A few counts support this clone. CDR3 nucleotide sequence: TGTGCCAGCAGCTCACAGAGCGGGGAGACAGATACGCAGTATTTT. Residues: CASSSQSGETDTQYF. V and J are TRBV7-2 and TRBJ2-3, with 7 nucleotides matching TRBD2. The ends lost 4 bases at V and 3 bases at J; junction bases unmatched: 7. The CDR3 has 15 amino acids. The V gene's germline CDR1 is SGHTA and CDR2 FQGNSA.